The present entry profiles one TCR beta chain with its context. This sample was included in a study of blood T cells in healthy people across ages. A second roughly 6 to 12 cycle PCR used barcoded and J-beta primers. Each sample yielded at least 2.5 million CDR3-containing paired-end reads. TCRdb ran MiXCR on the 5' RACE reads and lists one entry per CDR3 protein. The sample contains roughly 2 million distinct CDR3 sequences, 49% of which appear only once. Trimming removed 2 bases at V and 3 bases at J, with 13 bases between. The germline V gene encodes CDR1 MNHEY and CDR2 SVGEGT. The CDR3 length is 15 residues.

The sequenced sample was blood. The TCR originated in a middle-aged woman in good health. This chain joins TRBV6-2 or TRBV6-3 and TRBJ1-2; TRBD1 is a possible D gene (5 bases). CDR3 nucleotide sequence: TGTGCCAGCAGTTACGTTCCGGGGGAGGACTATGGCTACACCTTC. As protein: CASSYVPGEDYGYTF.